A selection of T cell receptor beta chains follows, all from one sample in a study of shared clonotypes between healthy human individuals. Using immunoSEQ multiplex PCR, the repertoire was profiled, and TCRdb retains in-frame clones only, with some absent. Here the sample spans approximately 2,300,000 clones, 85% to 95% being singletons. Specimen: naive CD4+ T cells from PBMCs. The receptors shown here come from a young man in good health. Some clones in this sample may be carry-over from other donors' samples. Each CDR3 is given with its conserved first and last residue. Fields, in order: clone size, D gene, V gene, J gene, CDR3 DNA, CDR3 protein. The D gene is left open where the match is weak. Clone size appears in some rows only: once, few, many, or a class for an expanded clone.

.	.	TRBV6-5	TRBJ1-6	TGTGCCAGCAGTTTCCGGGAGGACTCACCCCTCCACTTT	CASSFREDSPLHF
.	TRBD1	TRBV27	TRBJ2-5	TGTGCCAGCAGTTCTTGGACAGGGGGAGAGACCCAGTACTTC	CASSSWTGGETQYF
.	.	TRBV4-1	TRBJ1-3	TGCGCCAGCAGCCAAGTGGGCACTGGAAACACCATATATTTT	CASSQVGTGNTIYF
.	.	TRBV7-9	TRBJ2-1	TGTGCCAGCAGCCCAGGCGGTAGTGCCTACAATGAGCAGTTCTTC	CASSPGGSAYNEQFF
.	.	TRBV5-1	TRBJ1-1	TGCGCCAGCAGCCCGACAGGGAACACTGAAGCTTTCTTT	CASSPTGNTEAFF
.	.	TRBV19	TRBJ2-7	TGTGCCAGTCGCTACCTAGCGATGGCCGGGAGGCAGTACTTC	CASRYLAMAGRQYF
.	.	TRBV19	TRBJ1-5	TGTGCCAGTAGTATAGACGGGAATCAGCCCCAGCATTTT	CASSIDGNQPQHF
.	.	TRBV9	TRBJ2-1	TGTGCCAGCAGCGCCGGGACCAAGGGGGATGAGCAGTTCTTC	CASSAGTKGDEQFF
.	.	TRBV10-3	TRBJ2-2	TGTGCCATCAGTGATTCTGAGAACACCGGGGAGCTGTTTTTT	CAISDSENTGELFF
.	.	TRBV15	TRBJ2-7	TGTGCCACCAGCAGAGATGACTACGAGCAGTACTTC	CATSRDDYEQYF
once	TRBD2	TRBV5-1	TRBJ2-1	TGCGCCAGCAGCTCCCGTGGTAGCGGGATCATGTCCTACAATGAGCAGTTCTTC	CASSSRGSGIMSYNEQFF